The 28 T cell receptor beta chains below were found in one sample sequenced in a study of T cell responses to AZD1222 COVID-19 vaccine. The repertoire was sequenced with immunoSEQ multiplex PCR; TCRdb's copy has only in-frame clones and lacks some. The data hold some 150,000 clones, with approximately 93% observed a single time. The sequences come from peripheral blood, collected on day 0 of MenACWY control vaccination. All receptors come from an adult in good health.

V is TRBV5-1 and J is TRBJ2-5; TRBD1 aligns across 12 bases. Germline CDR1 and CDR2: SGHRS and YFSETQ. There are 15 residues in the CDR3. With V trimmed by 3 bases and J by 4 bases, 4 bases remained unmatched. CDR3 in amino acids: CASSWGDRGRETQYF. For the CDR3, the DNA is TGCGCCAGCAGCTGGGGGGACAGGGGGCGAGAGACCCAGTACTTC.

This rearrangement joins TRBV7-3 to TRBJ1-4; D is uncertain. The V end was cut by 0 bases, the J end by 0 bases, with 8 bases between. Germline V lookup: CDR1 SGHTA, CDR2 FQGTGA. The CDR3 sequence is 16 residues long. CDR3 loop: CASSLTGPTTNEKLFF. The CDR3 nucleotides read TGTGCCAGCAGCTTAACAGGACCAACAACTAATGAAAAACTGTTTTTT.

V usage is TRBV7-9 and J usage is TRBJ1-1; 7 bases agree with TRBD1. The germline gives CDR1 SEHNR, CDR2 FQNEAQ (reference sequence). The CDR3 is 13 residues long. V gave up 5 bases and J gave up 6 bases; unmatched junction bases: 6. In DNA, the CDR3 is TGTGCCAGCAGCCGACAGGGTCTCGCTGAAGCTTTCTTT. Translating gives CASSRQGLAEAFF.

The CDR3 loop reads CASSYFPGNTIYF. CDR3 nucleotides: TGTGCCAGCAGTTATTTCCCAGGAAACACCATATATTTT. This chain links TRBV6-5 with TRBJ1-3; unclear D gene. Trimming pared 3 bases from V and 4 bases from J, leaving 7 bases between. Germline V gene data show CDR1 as MNHEY and CDR2 as SVGAGI. The CDR3 totals 13 residues.

The chain carries TRBV7-9 and TRBJ2-3, with 7 positions matching TRBD2. CDR1 is SEHNR, CDR2 FQNEAQ, per germline (reference sequence). The CDR3 contains 15 residues. V dropped 3 bases and J dropped 1; count of bases not matched to a gene: 4. CDR3 sequence reads: CASSLAGVGTDTQYF. The CDR3 DNA sequence: TGTGCCAGCAGCTTGGCGGGAGTAGGCACAGATACGCAGTATTTT.

This sequence joins TRBV4-1 and TRBJ2-1; 11 positions agree with TRBD2. This CDR3 is built from 15 residues. Germline V gene data show CDR1 as MGHRA and CDR2 as YSYEKL. V was pared by 5 bases and J by 4 bases, with 4 bases of the junction left unmatched. CDR3 protein: CASSLGLADYNEQFF. DNA of the CDR3: TGCGCCAGCAGCTTGGGACTAGCGGATTACAATGAGCAGTTCTTC.

The V gene is TRBV4-3, the J gene TRBJ1-2; D possibly corresponds to TRBD1 (6 bases). CDR3 length: 15 residues. The germline V and J ends were trimmed by 1 base and 8 bases, with 17 bases remaining between them. CDR1 is LGHNA, CDR2 YSLEER, per germline. CDR3 bases: TGCGCCAGCAGCCAAGTCGGGGGCAGCGTGGGAGGCTACACCTTC. Translation gives CASSQVGGSVGGYTF.

This rearrangement joins TRBV13 to TRBJ1-3; D gene ambiguous. The germline CDR1 and CDR2 sequences are PRHDT and FYEKMQ (reference sequence). Trimming removed 4 bases from V and 0 bases from J, with 16 bases in between. CDR3 length equals 17 residues. The CDR3 region has the DNA TGTGCCAGCAGCTCCACCCCGACACGATACTCTGGAAACACCATATATTTT. Encoded protein: CASSSTPTRYSGNTIYF.

The chain recombines TRBV28 with TRBJ1-6; D is perhaps TRBD1 (6 bases). This CDR3 contains 15 residues. Trimming shortened V by 2 bases and J by 4 bases, and 9 bases separated the two germline ends. Germline assignment: CDR1 MDHEN and CDR2 SYDVKM. The CDR3 DNA follows: TGTGCCAGCAGTTTAGGGGGGCCATATAATTCACCCCTCCACTTT. Translating it yields CASSLGGPYNSPLHF. Full variable domain (rest looked up from reference TRBV28 and TRBJ1-6): DVKVTQSSRYLVKRTGEKVFLECVQDMDHENMFWYRQDPGLGLRLIYFSYDVKMKEKGDIPEGYSVSREKKERFSLILESASTNQTSMYLCASSLGGPYNSPLHFGNGTRLTVT.

The rearrangement uses TRBV9 and TRBJ2-1; D possibly corresponds to TRBD2 (6 bases). The V end lost 3 bases, the J end lost 0 bases, and 10 bases lay between the germline ends. CDR1 and CDR2 from the germline V gene are SGDLS and YYNGEE. The CDR3 runs 15 residues. The CDR3 bases are TGTGCCAGCAGCGCCCGGGGGAGCTCCTACAATGAGCAGTTCTTC. This encodes CASSARGSSYNEQFF. The full variable domain, rest sourced from reference TRBV9 and TRBJ2-1, is DSGVTQTPKHLITATGQRVTLRCSPRSGDLSVYWYQQSLDQGLQFLIQYYNGEERAKGNILERFSAQQFPDLHSELNLSSLELGDSALYFCASSARGSSYNEQFFGPGTRLTVL.

The rearrangement uses TRBV18 and TRBJ2-3, with 9 bases that match TRBD1. Per germline, CDR1 KGHSH and CDR2 LQKENI. The CDR3 runs to 16 residues. Trimming took 2 bases from V and 6 from J; bases not matched to a gene: 9. CDR3 residues: CASSPVLGTGSDTQYF. DNA of the CDR3: TGTGCCAGCTCACCAGTTCTAGGGACAGGGTCTGATACGCAGTATTTT.

This clone is a singleton in its sample. The chain's CDR3 is CSASPRGSGGEAFF. In DNA, the CDR3 is TGCAGTGCTAGTCCCAGGGGCTCCGGGGGTGAAGCTTTCTTT. The gene calls are TRBV20-1 and TRBJ1-1, with D maybe TRBD1 (6 bases). Germline V gene lookup returns CDR1 DFQATT and CDR2 SNEGSKA (reference sequence). The germline V and J ends were trimmed by 3 bases and 7 bases, with 18 bases remaining between them. The CDR3 covers 14 residues.

V is TRBV6-1 and J is TRBJ1-1; 7 bases are a match to TRBD1. V shed 0 bases and J 2 bases; nucleotides not matched to a gene: 3. The CDR3 totals 15 residues. Germline CDR1 is MNHNS and CDR2 is SASEGT. The CDR3 DNA follows: TGTGCCAGCAGTGAAGCGCACAGGGGTAACACTGAAGCTTTCTTT. Its protein product is CASSEAHRGNTEAFF.

For this clone: The identical CDR3 is also encoded by other nucleotide sequences in the sample. This chain joins TRBV6-5 and TRBJ1-1, with D perhaps matching TRBD1 (5 bases). Germline CDR1 reads MNHEY; CDR2 reads SVGAGI. V was shortened by 2 bases and J by 5 bases, with 9 bases between the two germline ends. The CDR3 is 13 residues long. The DNA for the CDR3 is TGTGCCAGCAGTTACAGGGGAGATACTGAAGCTTTCTTT. Amino acid sequence: CASSYRGDTEAFF.

The CDR3 DNA follows: TGTGCCAGCAGTGAAGGGACAGGGGTAGGTGAGCAGTTCTTC. Translation gives CASSEGTGVGEQFF. J is TRBJ2-1 and V is TRBV6-1; TRBD1 matches 9 bases. CDR3 length: 14 amino acids. Germline V CDR1 and CDR2: MNHNS, SASEGT. Unmatched junction bases numbered 4, after V lost 1 base and J lost 9 bases.

The chain employs TRBV5-4 and TRBJ2-3, with 10 bases matching TRBD2. The length of the CDR3 is 15 residues. Germline CDR1 and CDR2: SGHNT and YYREEE (reference sequence). V gave up 2 bases and J gave up 3 bases; unmatched junction bases: 3. The CDR3 region is CASSLTSGMTDTQYF. CDR3 in DNA: TGTGCCAGCAGCTTAACTAGCGGGATGACAGATACGCAGTATTTT.

The CDR3 region is CASSGPRDSGNTIYF. CDR3 in DNA: TGTGCCAGCAGCGGGCCTCGGGACTCTGGAAACACCATATATTTT. V is TRBV9 and J is TRBJ1-3; unclear D gene. The ends were cut back, 3 bases at V and 0 bases at J, with 10 bases in the middle. The germline gives CDR1 SGDLS, CDR2 YYNGEE. CDR3 length: 15 residues.

This rearrangement joins TRBV7-2 to TRBJ1-1; no clear D. V was pared by 5 bases and J by 2 bases, with 12 bases between. Germline-derived CDR1 and CDR2 are SGHTA and FQGNSA. CDR3 length: 14 amino acids. DNA of the CDR3: TGTGCCAGCAGCATCGAAGGTACCAACACTGAAGCTTTCTTT. It yields the protein CASSIEGTNTEAFF.

V and J are TRBV7-2 and TRBJ2-2; the D gene is possibly TRBD2 (5 bases). V was pared by 2 bases and J by 2 bases, with 9 bases between. Germline CDR1 and CDR2: SGHTA and FQGNSA. This CDR3 is 15 amino acids long. CDR3 nucleotides: TGTGCCAGCAGCTTAATTCGACTAAACACCGGGGAGCTGTTTTTT. It encodes CASSLIRLNTGELFF.

The rearrangement links TRBV11-1 to TRBJ1-3; D is ambiguous. Germline V gives CDR1 SGHAT, CDR2 FQDESV (reference sequence). Trimming shortened V by 5 bases and J by 0 bases, and 11 bases separated the two germline ends. The CDR3 contains 15 residues. CDR3 DNA: TGTGCCAGCAGCCAAGGGATTAACTCTGGAAACACCATATATTTT. Encoded protein: CASSQGINSGNTIYF. The full variable domain, its missing parts supplied by reference TRBV11-1 and TRBJ1-3, is EAEVAQSPRYKITEKSQAVAFWCDPISGHATLYWYRQILGQGPELLVQFQDESVVDDSQLPKDRFSAERLKGVDSTLKIQPAELGDSAMYLCASSQGINSGNTIYFGEGSWLTVV.

The chain combines TRBV19 with TRBJ1-2; D remains unclear. CDR1 is LNHDA and CDR2 is SQIVND in the germline V gene (reference sequence). V was trimmed by 3 bases and J by 5 bases, leaving 7 bases between them. The CDR3 is 12 amino acids. The CDR3 region has the DNA TGTGCCAGTAGTATTAACTCGTATGGCTACACCTTC. Translated: CASSINSYGYTF.

The chain joins TRBV12-3 or TRBV12-4 to TRBJ2-1; no clear D. The CDR3 is 13 residues long. Deletions cut 7 bases from V and 1 base from J, with 8 bases between. DNA of the CDR3: TGTGCCAGCAAACCCGGGTCCTACAATGAGCAGTTCTTC. It encodes CASKPGSYNEQFF.

V usage is TRBV5-8 and J usage is TRBJ1-5; D not certain. V was shortened by 0 bases and J by 4 bases, with 8 bases between the two germline ends. This CDR3 is 14 amino acids long. Germline-derived CDR1 and CDR2 are SGHTS and YDEGEE. The CDR3 protein is CASSLAGGNQPQHF. CDR3 DNA sequence: TGTGCCAGCAGCTTGGCTGGCGGAAATCAGCCCCAGCATTTT.

The J gene is TRBJ1-6, the V gene TRBV9; D is uncertain. The CDR3 sequence is 14 residues long. The V and J ends lost 1 base and 7 bases respectively, with 9 bases between them. Germline CDR1 SGDLS, CDR2 YYNGEE. The CDR3 nucleotides are TGTGCCAGCAGCGTATTGGGGTCCAATTCACCCCTCCACTTT. Residues: CASSVLGSNSPLHF.

CDR3 DNA sequence: TGTGCCAGCAGCCCAGGGGCAGGGACGGGACAGCCCCAGCATTTT. The encoded protein is CASSPGAGTGQPQHF. The chain combines TRBV7-2 with TRBJ1-5; D perhaps matches TRBD1 (6 bases). V was cut by 5 bases and J by 7 bases, with 18 bases left in between. The CDR3 loop spans 15 amino acids. The germline V gene encodes CDR1 SGHTA and CDR2 FQGNSA.

The chain employs TRBV4-3 and TRBJ1-2; D is undetermined. The CDR3 covers 15 residues. Germline CDR1 and CDR2: LGHNA and YSLEER. V was shortened by 3 bases and J by 4 bases, with 15 bases between the two germline ends. The CDR3 sequence: CASSQLYPTVYGYTF. The CDR3, as DNA: TGCGCCAGCAGCCAGTTATATCCGACGGTCTATGGCTACACCTTC.

The table lists this clone with a count of one. The V and J genes are TRBV12-3 or TRBV12-4 and TRBJ1-5; D is unclear. The CDR3 loop spans 13 amino acids. Trimming removed 1 base at V and 4 bases at J, with 5 bases between. The CDR3 region is CASSLGPNQPQHF. The CDR3 DNA sequence: TGTGCCAGCAGTTTAGGACCAAATCAGCCCCAGCATTTT.

The chain combines TRBV18 with TRBJ1-1, with a tentative D call TRBD1 (5 bases). Germline V lookup: CDR1 KGHSH, CDR2 LQKENI. The CDR3 consists of 12 residues. Trimming took 3 bases from V and 11 from J, leaving 13 bases between them. CDR3 amino acids: CASSPVTGGAFF. CDR3 bases: TGTGCCAGCTCACCCGTCACAGGTGGGGCTTTCTTT.